This T cell receptor beta chain was identified in a study of blood T cell repertoires in COVID-19. At the level of the study: Donors in Cohort 3 counted as recovered after two negative PCRs, clearance, or symptom resolution. Acute and convalescent COVID-19 samples came from the United States, Italy and Spain. PBMCs, B-cell-depleted T cells, or T cells were the source of the cDNA or gDNA that made up the material.

Sequencing used immunoSEQ multiplex PCR; TCRdb keeps in-frame clones, though not all of them. This sample has 250,000 to 300,000 clones, with more than 75% found just once. Trimming at V came to 0 bases and at J to 6 bases, leaving 5 bases not matched to a gene. The germline gives CDR1 SGDLS, CDR2 YYNGEE. The CDR3 sequence is 16 residues long. Clinical history reported by participants formed the basis on which cohorts were assigned. The V and J genes are TRBV9 and TRBJ2-2; the match to TRBD2 covers 10 bases. The sequenced material came from PBMCs or T cells enriched from blood (not recorded which). The source is a woman aged 60-75 years in a cohort exposed to, infected with or recovered from COVID-19 (not recorded which). The CDR3 bases are TGTGCCAGCAGCGTAGGGCTAGCGGGAGCGTCCGGGGAGCTGTTTTTT. Translated: CASSVGLAGASGELFF.